Below, 27 T cell receptor beta chains from the same sample are listed, as sequenced in a study of cytomegalovirus exposure and HLA in healthy donors. Repertoires were generated with immunoSEQ multiplex PCR, while TCRdb's copy carries only in-frame clones and drops some. The table shows 200,000 to 300,000 clones, with more than 85% occurring only once. The sample taken for sequencing was PBMCs. The receptors were gathered from a man between 18 and 35 years old in good health and CMV-seropositive.

V is TRBV2 and J is TRBJ2-7; TRBD2 matches at 7 bases. CDR1 and CDR2 (germline): SNHLY, FYNNEI. After removal of 5 bases from V and 5 bases from J, the junction contained 12 bases not matched to a gene. The CDR3 sequence is 15 residues long. CDR3 region: CASSLGGTTRNEQYF. The CDR3 bases are TGTGCCAGCAGTTTGGGAGGGACCACGAGGAACGAGCAGTACTTC.

This clone was counted a few times. The gene calls are TRBV6-1 and TRBJ1-1; tentatively, D is TRBD1 (6 bases). CDR3 size: 17 residues. V lost 4 bases, J lost 10 bases, and 28 bases lay in between. Germline CDR1 and CDR2: MNHNS and SASEGT. CDR3 in amino acids: CASSVSWGTRRRSGAFF. CDR3 in DNA: TGTGCCAGCAGTGTTAGTTGGGGGACACGCCGACGATCAGGAGCTTTCTTT.

This sequence joins TRBV5-1 and TRBJ1-5, with D possibly being TRBD1 (5 bases). Germline V gene sequence: CDR1 SGHRS, CDR2 YFSETQ. CDR3 length equals 15 residues. The V gene lost 0 bases and the J gene lost 8 bases, with 15 bases spanning the gap. CDR3 in DNA: TGCGCCAGCAGCTTGGGTTACGGGGGAGGTGAGCCCCAGCATTTT. It encodes CASSLGYGGGEPQHF.

The chain joins TRBV6-6 to TRBJ2-1; 7 bases agree with TRBD2. CDR3 length: 12 amino acids. V gave up 7 bases and J gave up 10 bases; unmatched junction bases: 7. The germline V gene encodes CDR1 MNHNY and CDR2 SVGAGI (reference sequence). DNA of the CDR3: TGTGCCAGCACCGACGGGGGGAGGGAGCAGTTCTTC. It codes for CASTDGGREQFF.

The chain uses TRBV28 and TRBJ1-5; 8 nucleotides line up with TRBD1. The CDR3 covers 17 residues. Trimming at V came to 1 base and at J to 5 bases, leaving 10 bases not matched to a gene. In germline, CDR1 is MDHEN, CDR2 SYDVKM. The CDR3 here is CASSLLGRGLVDQPQHF. The CDR3 bases are TGTGCCAGCAGTTTATTGGGCAGGGGGCTGGTAGATCAGCCCCAGCATTTT.

The CDR3 nucleotides read TGTGCCAGCAGTTATAGAGCCATGAACACTGAAGCTTTCTTT. This gives the protein CASSYRAMNTEAFF. The V call is TRBV6-5, the J call TRBJ1-1, with no clear D. The CDR3 covers 14 residues. Germline CDR1 is MNHEY and CDR2 is SVGAGI. V gave up 3 bases and J gave up 0 bases, with 8 bases separating them.

Remarks on this clone: This may stem from a read error, because a much larger clone lies one nucleotide away. The rearrangement uses TRBV5-8 and TRBJ1-3; D gene uncertain. Germline V gene sequence: CDR1 SGHTS, CDR2 YDEGEE. V gave up 3 bases and J gave up 2 bases, with 0 bases separating them. The length of the CDR3 is 11 residues. The CDR3 here is CASSSGNTIYF. In nucleotides, the CDR3 is TGTGCCAGCAGCTCTGGAAACACCATATATTTT.

The chain employs TRBV5-8 and TRBJ2-7; TRBD2 might be the D (6 bases). The CDR3 consists of 13 residues. V was pared by 1 base and J by 3 bases, with 8 bases between. Germline CDR1 is SGHTS and CDR2 is YDEGEE. This CDR3 is CASSLRGSYEQYF. The CDR3 DNA reads TGTGCCAGCAGCTTGCGGGGGAGCTACGAGCAGTACTTC.

The chain couples TRBV7-6 to TRBJ2-7; no firm D call. The length of the CDR3 is 15 residues. Germline V gene sequence: CDR1 SGHVS, CDR2 FNYEAQ. Trimming removed 3 bases at V and 0 bases at J, with 12 bases between. CDR3 residues: CASSLRGHSSYEQYF. CDR3 sequence (DNA): TGTGCCAGCAGCTTGAGAGGCCACAGCTCCTACGAGCAGTACTTC.

The chain has TRBV4-3 and TRBJ2-2; D is unresolved. CDR1 LGHNA and CDR2 YSLEER come from the germline V gene. CDR3 size: 17 residues. V was pared by 0 bases and J by 3 bases, with 14 bases between. CDR3 protein: CASSQDFRARDTGELFF. The CDR3 nucleotides are TGCGCCAGCAGCCAAGATTTTAGGGCTCGGGACACCGGGGAGCTGTTTTTT.

The V call is TRBV9, the J call TRBJ2-7, with D perhaps given as TRBD1 or TRBD2 (5 bases each). Germline lookup yields CDR1 SGDLS and CDR2 YYNGEE. The CDR3 length is 16 residues. V lost 3 bases to trimming and J lost 1 base, with 17 bases between them. This CDR3 is CASSASRGGTSYEQYF. CDR3 sequence (DNA): TGTGCCAGCAGCGCCAGCCGTGGGGGAACTTCCTACGAGCAGTACTTC.

This chain joins TRBV6-1 and TRBJ1-3; D gene unclear. The CDR3 has 13 amino acids. The V end was cut by 0 bases, the J end by 4 bases, with 4 bases between. Germline CDR1 reads MNHNS; CDR2 reads SASEGT. The CDR3 coding sequence is TGTGCCAGCAGTGAAGCGGGGGGAAACACCATATATTTT. This encodes CASSEAGGNTIYF.

This chain connects TRBV27 to TRBJ1-1; D not certain. The germline V gene has CDR1 MNHEY and CDR2 SMNVEV (reference sequence). V lost 11 bases and J lost 1, with 14 bases in between. The length of the CDR3 is 13 residues. The CDR3, as DNA: TGTGCCGCCTACACCCGGGGGAACACTGAAGCTTTCTTT. Translation gives CAAYTRGNTEAFF.

The gene calls are TRBV4-2 and TRBJ2-2, with TRBD2 matching over 14 bases. There are 16 residues in the CDR3. CDR1 is LGHNA and CDR2 is YNFKEQ in the germline V gene. After removal of 4 bases from V and 7 bases from J, the junction contained 5 bases not matched to a gene. The CDR3 DNA is TGTGCCAGCAGCCGGGGACTAGCGGGAGAGGGCGGGGAGCTGTTTTTT. Translating it yields CASSRGLAGEGGELFF.

The CDR3 protein is CASSQGQGYQPQHF. The CDR3 bases are TGCGCCAGCAGCCAAGGACAGGGATATCAGCCCCAGCATTTT. This chain links TRBV4-3 with TRBJ1-5; 7 bases fit TRBD1. J lost 5 bases, V lost 1 base, and 2 bases had no gene match. There are 14 residues in the CDR3. The V gene's germline CDR1 is LGHNA and CDR2 YSLEER.

The chain carries TRBV4-1 and TRBJ1-1; TRBD1 matches at 8 bases. The CDR3 runs 15 residues. The germline V gene encodes CDR1 MGHRA and CDR2 YSYEKL. With 4 bases clipped from V and 11 bases from J, the junction kept 15 bases outside the gene matches. The CDR3 sequence: CASSRAGTGSPRAFF. In DNA form, the CDR3 reads TGCGCCAGCAGCCGAGCCGGGACAGGTTCCCCGAGGGCTTTCTTT.

The CDR3 DNA is TGTGCCAGCAGTGAGAGGGGTGAAGGCTACACCTTC. Its protein product is CASSERGEGYTF. The rearrangement links TRBV6-1 to TRBJ1-2, with D tentatively TRBD1 (5 bases). The V end was cut by 3 bases, the J end by 8 bases, with 10 bases between. The CDR3 length is 12 residues. Germline V CDR1 and CDR2: MNHNS, SASEGT.

The V and J genes are TRBV28 and TRBJ2-7; D is uncertain. Trimming shortened V by 1 base and J by 4 bases, and 5 bases separated the two germline ends. Germline V gives CDR1 MDHEN, CDR2 SYDVKM. The CDR3 has 12 residues. DNA of the CDR3: TGTGCCAGCAGTTTATTACAGTACGAGCAGTACTTC. Its protein product is CASSLLQYEQYF.

The CDR3, as DNA: TGCAGCGTTCTTGAGCGGGAGGGAACAGATACGCAGTATTTT. Residues: CSVLEREGTDTQYF. The chain uses TRBV29-1 and TRBJ2-3; 10 bases match TRBD2. The CDR3 has 14 amino acids. Germline V lookup: CDR1 SQVTM, CDR2 ANQGSEA. V shed 5 bases and J 3 bases; nucleotides not matched to a gene: 5.

This chain links TRBV11-2 with TRBJ2-2; D uncertain. The V end lost 3 bases, the J end lost 5 bases, and 4 bases lay between the germline ends. CDR3 length: 12 residues. Germline lookup yields CDR1 SGHAT and CDR2 FQNNGV. The chain's CDR3 is CASSLGTGELFF. In nucleotides, the CDR3 is TGTGCCAGCAGCTTGGGGACCGGGGAGCTGTTTTTT.

The V and J genes are TRBV5-6 and TRBJ2-7; maybe TRBD1 (6 bases). The CDR3 has 13 amino acids. Trimming pared 5 bases from V and 6 bases from J, leaving 15 bases between. Germline V gene lookup returns CDR1 SGHDT and CDR2 YYEEEE. The CDR3 loop is CASRHQGSGEQYF. DNA of the CDR3: TGTGCCAGCAGGCATCAGGGGAGCGGCGAGCAGTACTTC.

J is TRBJ2-3 and V is TRBV7-7; D may match TRBD1 or TRBD2 (5 bases each). Trimming took off 2 bases at V and 6 bases at J, with 15 bases between the two ends. In germline, CDR1 is SSHAT, CDR2 FNYEAQ (reference sequence). The CDR3 has 15 residues. The CDR3 bases are TGTGCCAGCAGCTTACGGAGGAGGAAGGGGGATACGCAGTATTTT. Protein: CASSLRRRKGDTQYF. Together with reference TRBV7-7 and TRBJ2-3, the CDR3 gives the full variable domain: GAGVSQSPRYKVTKRGQDVTLRCDPISSHATLYWYQQALGQGPEFLTYFNYEAQPDKSGLPSDRFSAERPEGSISTLTIQRTEQRDSAMYRCASSLRRRKGDTQYFGPGTRLTVL.

The chain employs TRBV7-9 and TRBJ1-2, with a possible D match to TRBD1 (6 bases). Germline-derived CDR1 and CDR2 are SEHNR and FQNEAQ (reference sequence). The V end lost 1 base, the J end lost 4 bases, and 10 bases lay between the germline ends. The CDR3 loop spans 14 amino acids. CDR3 sequence (DNA): TGTGCCAGCAGCTTAGGTGGACAGACCTATGGCTACACCTTC. Its translation: CASSLGGQTYGYTF.

This clone has a single count. The chain has TRBV4-3 and TRBJ1-1; 10 bases align to TRBD1. The length of the CDR3 is 14 residues. V lost 2 bases, J lost 6 bases, and 3 bases stayed unmatched. Per the germline V gene, CDR1 is LGHNA and CDR2 is YSLEER. CDR3 sequence reads: CASSQWTGGAEAFF. The CDR3, as DNA: TGCGCCAGCAGCCAATGGACAGGGGGGGCTGAAGCTTTCTTT.

The chain joins TRBV9 to TRBJ2-7; tentatively, D is TRBD1 (5 bases). The V end was cut by 0 bases, the J end by 5 bases, with 15 bases between. This CDR3 region has 15 residues. Germline V gives CDR1 SGDLS, CDR2 YYNGEE. The CDR3 loop reads CASSVGSGLFHEQYF. As DNA, the CDR3 is TGTGCCAGCAGCGTAGGGTCAGGGCTTTTCCACGAGCAGTACTTC.

The CDR3 is CASSLDGLAGAGEQFF. The CDR3 DNA follows: TGCGCCAGCAGCTTGGATGGACTAGCGGGAGCAGGTGAGCAGTTCTTC. This chain joins TRBV5-1 and TRBJ2-1; 13 bases agree with TRBD2. V trimming: 0 bases; J trimming: 9 bases; junction bases outside the gene matches: 6. Germline assignment: CDR1 SGHRS and CDR2 YFSETQ. The CDR3 contains 16 residues.

The chain combines TRBV6-1 with TRBJ2-5; D not resolved. The CDR3 sequence is 14 residues long. Trimming removed 0 bases at V and 0 bases at J, with 5 bases between. CDR1 is MNHNS and CDR2 is SASEGT in the germline V gene. The CDR3 is CASSEASYQETQYF. The CDR3 coding sequence is TGTGCCAGCAGTGAAGCGAGTTACCAAGAGACCCAGTACTTC.